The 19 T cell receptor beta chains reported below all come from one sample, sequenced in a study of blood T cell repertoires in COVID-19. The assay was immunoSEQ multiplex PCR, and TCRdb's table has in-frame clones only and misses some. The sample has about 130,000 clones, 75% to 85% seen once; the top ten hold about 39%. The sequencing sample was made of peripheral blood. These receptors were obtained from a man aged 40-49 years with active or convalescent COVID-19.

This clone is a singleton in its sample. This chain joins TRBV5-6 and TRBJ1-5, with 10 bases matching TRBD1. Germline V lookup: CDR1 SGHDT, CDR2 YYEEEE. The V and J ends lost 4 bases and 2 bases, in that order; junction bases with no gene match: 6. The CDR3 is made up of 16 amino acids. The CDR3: CASSLTGTGGNQPQHF. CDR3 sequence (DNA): TGTGCCAGCAGCCTAACCGGGACAGGGGGCAATCAGCCCCAGCATTTT.

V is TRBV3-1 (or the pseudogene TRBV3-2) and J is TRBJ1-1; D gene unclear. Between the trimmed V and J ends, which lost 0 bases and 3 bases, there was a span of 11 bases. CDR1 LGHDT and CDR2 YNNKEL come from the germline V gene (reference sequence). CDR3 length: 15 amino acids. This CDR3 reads CASSQDHRGHTEAFF. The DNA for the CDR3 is TGTGCCAGCAGCCAAGATCATCGGGGTCACACTGAAGCTTTCTTT.

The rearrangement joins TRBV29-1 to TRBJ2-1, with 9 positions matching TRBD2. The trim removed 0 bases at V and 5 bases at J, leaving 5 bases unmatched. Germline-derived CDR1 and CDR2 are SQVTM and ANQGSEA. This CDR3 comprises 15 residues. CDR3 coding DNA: TGCAGCGTTGAAGACCCTAGCGGGGAGGACAATGAGCAGTTCTTC. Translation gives CSVEDPSGEDNEQFF.

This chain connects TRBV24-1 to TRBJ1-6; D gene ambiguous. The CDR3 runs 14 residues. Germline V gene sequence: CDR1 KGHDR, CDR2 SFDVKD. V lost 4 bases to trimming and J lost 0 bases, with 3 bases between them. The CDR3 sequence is CATSDGSYNSPLHF. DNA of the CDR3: TGTGCCACCAGTGACGGCTCCTATAATTCACCCCTCCACTTT.

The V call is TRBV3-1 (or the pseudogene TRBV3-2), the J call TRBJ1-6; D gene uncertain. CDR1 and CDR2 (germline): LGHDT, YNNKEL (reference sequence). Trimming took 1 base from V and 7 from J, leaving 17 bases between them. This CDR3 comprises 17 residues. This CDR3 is CASSQGYTISGNSPLHF. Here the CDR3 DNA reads TGTGCCAGCAGCCAAGGTTACACCATCAGCGGGAATTCACCCCTCCACTTT.

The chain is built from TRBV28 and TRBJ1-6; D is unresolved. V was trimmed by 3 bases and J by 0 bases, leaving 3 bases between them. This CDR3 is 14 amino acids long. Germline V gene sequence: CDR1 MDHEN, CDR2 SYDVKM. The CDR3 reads CASSFSSYNSPLHF. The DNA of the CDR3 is TGTGCCAGCAGTTTCAGCTCCTATAATTCACCCCTCCACTTT.

The CDR3 DNA sequence: TGTGCCACCAGCCGACGGGAGAGCCAAGAGACCCAGTACTTC. Translation gives CATSRRESQETQYF. The gene calls are TRBV15 and TRBJ2-5, with a weak D call TRBD2 (6 bases). This CDR3 has 14 amino acids. Germline values: CDR1 LNHNV, CDR2 YYDKDF (reference sequence). With 5 bases removed from V and 1 base from J, the gap between germline ends came to 11 bases.

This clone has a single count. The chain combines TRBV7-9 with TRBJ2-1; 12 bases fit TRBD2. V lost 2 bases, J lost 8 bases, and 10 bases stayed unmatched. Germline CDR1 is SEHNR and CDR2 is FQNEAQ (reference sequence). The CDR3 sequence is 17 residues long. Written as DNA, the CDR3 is TGTGCCAGCAGCTTAACCCCGACTAGCGGGAGCTTCGATGAGCAGTTCTTC. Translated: CASSLTPTSGSFDEQFF.

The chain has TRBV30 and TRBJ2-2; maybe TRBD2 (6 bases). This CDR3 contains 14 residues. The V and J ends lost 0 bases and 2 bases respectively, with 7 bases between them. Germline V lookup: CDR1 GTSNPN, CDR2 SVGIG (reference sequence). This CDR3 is CAWSVGLNTGELFF. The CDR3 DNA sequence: TGTGCCTGGAGTGTGGGACTCAACACCGGGGAGCTGTTTTTT.

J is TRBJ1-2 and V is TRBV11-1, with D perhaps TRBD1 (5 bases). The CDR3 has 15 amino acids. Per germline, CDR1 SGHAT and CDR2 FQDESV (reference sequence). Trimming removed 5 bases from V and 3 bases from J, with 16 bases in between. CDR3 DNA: TGTGCCAGCAGCACAGGCCCCCAGGGATACTATGGCTACACCTTC. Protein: CASSTGPQGYYGYTF.

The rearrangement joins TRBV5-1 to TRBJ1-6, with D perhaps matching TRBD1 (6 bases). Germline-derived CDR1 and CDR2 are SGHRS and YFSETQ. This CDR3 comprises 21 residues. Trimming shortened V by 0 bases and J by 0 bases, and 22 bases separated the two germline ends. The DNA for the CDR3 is TGCGCCAGCAGCTTGGCCGGGGGAGGGGGTCAACTGAGCTCCTATAATTCACCCCTCCACTTT. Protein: CASSLAGGGGQLSSYNSPLHF.

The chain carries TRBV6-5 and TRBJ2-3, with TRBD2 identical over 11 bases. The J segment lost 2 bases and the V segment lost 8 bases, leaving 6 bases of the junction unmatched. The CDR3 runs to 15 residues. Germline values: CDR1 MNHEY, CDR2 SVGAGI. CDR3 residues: CASRLAGGLTDTQYF. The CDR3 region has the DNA TGTGCCAGCCGCTTAGCGGGAGGGCTCACAGATACGCAGTATTTT.

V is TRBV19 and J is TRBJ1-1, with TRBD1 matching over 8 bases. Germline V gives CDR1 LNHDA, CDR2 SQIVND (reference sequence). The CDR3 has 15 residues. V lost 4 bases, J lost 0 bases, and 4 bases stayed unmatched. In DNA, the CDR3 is TGTGCCAGTAGTACCCCGGGACAGGTGAACACTGAAGCTTTCTTT. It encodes CASSTPGQVNTEAFF.

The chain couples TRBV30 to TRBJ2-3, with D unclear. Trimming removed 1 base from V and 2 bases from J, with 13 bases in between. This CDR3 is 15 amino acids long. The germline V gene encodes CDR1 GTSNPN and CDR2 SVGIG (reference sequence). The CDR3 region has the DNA TGTGCCTGGAGTGACCTCACATCGAACACAGATACGCAGTATTTT. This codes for CAWSDLTSNTDTQYF.

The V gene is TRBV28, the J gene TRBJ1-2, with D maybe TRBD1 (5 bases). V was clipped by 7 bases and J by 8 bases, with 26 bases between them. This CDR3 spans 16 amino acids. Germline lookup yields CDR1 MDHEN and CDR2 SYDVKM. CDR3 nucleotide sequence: TGTGCCAGCAAGTGGGGGGGGTCCAAATGGTACGAGGGCTACACCTTC. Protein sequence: CASKWGGSKWYEGYTF.

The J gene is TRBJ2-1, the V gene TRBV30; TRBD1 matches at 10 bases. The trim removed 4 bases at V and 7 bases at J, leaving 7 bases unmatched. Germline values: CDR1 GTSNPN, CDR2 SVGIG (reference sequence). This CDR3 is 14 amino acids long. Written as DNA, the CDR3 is TGTGCCTGGACGACAGGGGGCAAGGTAAATGAGCAGTTCTTC. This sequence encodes CAWTTGGKVNEQFF.

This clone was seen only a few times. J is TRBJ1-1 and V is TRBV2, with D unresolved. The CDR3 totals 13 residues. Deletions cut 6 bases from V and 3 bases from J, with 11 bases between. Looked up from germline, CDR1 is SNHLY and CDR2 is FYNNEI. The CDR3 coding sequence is TGTGCCAGCAGCCGCGACCAGGACACTGAAGCTTTCTTT. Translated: CASSRDQDTEAFF.

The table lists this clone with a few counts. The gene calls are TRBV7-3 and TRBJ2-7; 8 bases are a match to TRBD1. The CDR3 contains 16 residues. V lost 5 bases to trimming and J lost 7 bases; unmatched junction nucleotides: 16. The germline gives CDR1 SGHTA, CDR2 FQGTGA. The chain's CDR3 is CASSPPEGQGAREQYF. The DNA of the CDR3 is TGTGCCAGCAGCCCCCCTGAGGGGCAGGGGGCGCGAGAGCAGTACTTC. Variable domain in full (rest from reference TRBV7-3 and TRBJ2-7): GAGVSQTPSNKVTEKGKYVELRCDPISGHTALYWYRQSLGQGPEFLIYFQGTGAADDSGLPNDRFFAVRPEGSVSTLKIQRTERGDSAVYLCASSPPEGQGAREQYFGPGTRLTVT.

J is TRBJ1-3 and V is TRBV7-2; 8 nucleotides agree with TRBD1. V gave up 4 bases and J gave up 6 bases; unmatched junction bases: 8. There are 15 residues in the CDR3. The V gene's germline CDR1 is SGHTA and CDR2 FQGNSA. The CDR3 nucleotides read TGTGCCAGCAGCTGGACAGGGCTGGGTATAAACACCATATATTTT. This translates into CASSWTGLGINTIYF.